The entry that follows covers one TCR beta chain sequence. Its matching antigen is unknown. The data are from a study of T cell responses to AZD1222 COVID-19 vaccine. Study-level background: Whether given at about 4 or about 12 weeks, second doses were pooled. Whole-study results and caveats: Baseline seropositivity characterized only a handful of AZD1222 recipients.

Some clones are missing from TCRdb's copy, which holds only in-frame ones; the method was immunoSEQ multiplex PCR. The profile shows 100,000 to 150,000 clones, 70% to 85% of them singletons. V was trimmed by 6 bases and J by 2 bases, leaving 10 bases between them. Germline V gives CDR1 MNHEY, CDR2 SVGEGT. The CDR3 sequence is 13 residues long. This chain uses TRBV6-2 or TRBV6-3 with TRBJ2-5; a possible D gene is TRBD1 (6 bases). The clonotype comes from an adult in good health. The material sequenced was peripheral blood, taken on day 0 of AZD1222 vaccination. The DNA of the CDR3 is TGTGCCAGCAGCCGGGACATACAAGAGACCCAGTACTTC. It translates to CASSRDIQETQYF.